Each of the 21 T cell receptor beta chains below was sequenced from the same sample in a study of T cell clusters in autoimmune cytopenias. TRB was amplified from about 260 ng of peripheral blood genomic DNA per sample. Multiplex touch-down PCR amplified TRB using TRB-A and TRB-B pools in one tube. TCRdb reprocessed the multiplex PCR reads and reports one entry per CDR3 protein, with no DNA. The sample is made up of about 15,000 distinct CDR3 sequences, and the top ten hold roughly 3.6% of it. These data also formed part of another study, on T cell repertoires in aging, cancer and after chemotherapy.

The sequenced sample consisted of peripheral blood. The receptors come from a human donor in good health.

The chain is built from TRBV15 and TRBJ2-1; the D call of TRBD2 rests on TCRdb alone, since no DNA is present to check it. The CDR3 length is 13 residues. CDR1 is LNHNV, CDR2 YYDKDF, per germline (reference sequence). This CDR3 is CATSSQGRERLFF.

This chain links TRBV27 with TRBJ2-1; without DNA, the TCRdb call of TRBD2 cannot be checked. CDR3 length: 16 amino acids. Per germline, CDR1 MNHEY and CDR2 SMNVEV (reference sequence). The CDR3 region is CASSNSAGGAYNEQFF.

This chain uses TRBV27 with TRBJ2-7; TCRdb gives TRBD1 as the D gene, but with no DNA this cannot be confirmed. Germline V lookup: CDR1 MNHEY, CDR2 SMNVEV (reference sequence). The CDR3 consists of 16 residues. The CDR3 region is CASSPRDRAGEYEQYF.

The chain couples TRBV7-6 to TRBJ2-5; TCRdb designates TRBD1, a call that cannot be tested without DNA. The CDR3 totals 12 residues. From germline, CDR1 is SGHVS and CDR2 FNYEAQ. CDR3 residues: CASSPGSETQYF. The variable domain in full, completed from reference TRBV7-6 and TRBJ2-5, reads GAGVSQSPRYKVTKRGQDVALRCDPISGHVSLYWYRQALGQGPEFLTYFNYEAQQDKSGLPNDRFSAERPEGSISTLTIQRTEQRDSAMYRCASSPGSETQYFGPGTRLLVL.

The chain uses TRBV27 and TRBJ2-7; without DNA, the TCRdb call of TRBD1 cannot be checked. Per the germline V gene, CDR1 is MNHEY and CDR2 is SMNVEV (reference sequence). This CDR3 is built from 13 residues. CDR3 residues: CASSWGERGEQYF.

This clonotype shows up as medium-sized by frequency. V is TRBV29-1 and J is TRBJ2-6; checking the TCRdb D call of TRBD2 is not possible without DNA. The V gene's germline CDR1 is SQVTM and CDR2 ANQGSEA. CDR3 size: 21 residues. CDR3 protein: CSVEDPLGLGSGGSGANVLTF.

Frequency places this clonotype as medium-sized. V and J are TRBV29-1 and TRBJ2-3; TCRdb returns TRBD1, unconfirmable since there is no DNA. Germline V gene data show CDR1 as SQVTM and CDR2 as ANQGSEA. CDR3 length equals 17 residues. CDR3 residues: CSGAPPLLRDQMDTQYF.

The gene calls are TRBV5-4 and TRBJ1-2; the D call from TCRdb, TRBD1, cannot be confirmed without DNA. The CDR3 contains 12 residues. From germline, CDR1 is SGHNT and CDR2 YYREEE (reference sequence). This chain's CDR3 is CASSLDSRGYTF.

V usage is TRBV11-3 and J usage is TRBJ2-7; TCRdb gives TRBD1 as the D gene, but with no DNA this cannot be confirmed. CDR1 is SGHNT, CDR2 YENEEA, per germline. This CDR3 region has 14 residues. The CDR3 sequence: CASSLLGQNNEQYF.

V gene TRBV15 combines with J gene TRBJ2-1; TCRdb outputs TRBD2, but without DNA this stays unchecked. The CDR3 has 15 amino acids. Germline-derived CDR1 and CDR2 are LNHNV and YYDKDF (reference sequence). CDR3 region: CATSREGRGHNEQFF. The variable domain in full, completed from reference TRBV15 and TRBJ2-1, reads DAMVIQNPRYQVTQFGKPVTLSCSQTLNHNVMYWYQQKSSQAPKLLFHYYDKDFNNEADTPDNFQSRRPNTSFCFLDIRSPGLGDTAMYLCATSREGRGHNEQFFGPGTRLTVL.

The chain uses TRBV30 and TRBJ2-7; TCRdb outputs TRBD2, but without DNA this stays unchecked. This CDR3 region has 12 residues. Germline CDR1 reads GTSNPN; CDR2 reads SVGIG (reference sequence). This CDR3 is CAWSGGRFEQYF.

By frequency, this clonotype is medium-sized. The chain is built from TRBV30 and TRBJ2-7; checking the TCRdb D call of TRBD1 is not possible without DNA. Germline values: CDR1 GTSNPN, CDR2 SVGIG (reference sequence). The CDR3 totals 11 residues. The CDR3 is CAWSRQGKQYF.

This clonotype counts as medium-sized by frequency. The rearrangement uses TRBV19 and TRBJ2-3; TCRdb returns TRBD2, unconfirmable since there is no DNA. Germline CDR1 reads LNHDA; CDR2 reads SQIVND (reference sequence). This CDR3 contains 12 residues. CDR3 loop: CATLDGGDTQYF.

The rearrangement joins TRBV30 to TRBJ2-4; TCRdb lists TRBD1, though no DNA is available to test this call. This CDR3 spans 11 amino acids. Looked up from germline, CDR1 is GTSNPN and CDR2 is SVGIG (reference sequence). The CDR3 loop is CAWRSGGIQYF.

This chain joins TRBV5-3 and TRBJ2-5; TCRdb returns TRBD2, unconfirmable since there is no DNA. TRBV5-3 is marked as an open reading frame, function uncertain. CDR3 length equals 15 residues. This chain's CDR3 is CASSLSSRGRETQYF.

J is TRBJ2-1 and V is TRBV11-3. Germline-derived CDR1 and CDR2 are SGHNT and YENEEA. CDR3 size: 14 residues. CDR3 loop: CASSLEWVPDEQFF.

The chain couples TRBV15 to TRBJ2-3. From germline, CDR1 is LNHNV and CDR2 YYDKDF (reference sequence). The CDR3 is 13 residues long. CDR3 sequence reads: CATRQGVRDTQYF.

This chain uses TRBV15 with TRBJ1-5. This CDR3 region has 13 residues. Germline V CDR1 and CDR2: LNHNV, YYDKDF (reference sequence). CDR3 protein: CATTSRSNQPQHF.

CDR3 in amino acids: CASSPDRNEQFF. The chain links TRBV18 to TRBJ2-1. Germline-derived CDR1 and CDR2 are KGHSH and LQKENI. This CDR3 has 12 residues.

V gene TRBV6-5 combines with J gene TRBJ2-7; absent DNA, TCRdb's TRBD1 call cannot be checked. CDR1 is MNHEY and CDR2 is SVGAGI in the germline V gene. CDR3 length equals 12 residues. The CDR3: CAVWSGGREQYF.

CDR3 residues: CASSLHTDTQYF. The V call is TRBV5-1, the J call TRBJ2-3. Germline CDR1 is SGHRS and CDR2 is YFSETQ. The CDR3 contains 12 residues.